This T cell receptor (beta chain) was recovered during a study of early T cells in non-severe SARS-CoV-2 infection. Study-level points and caveats: Clonotype matching in VDJdb favored anti-spike CD8 responses and did not capture private and CD4 specificities.

Many counts were recorded for this clonotype. The antigen is not known. Each CDR3 protein is one row after TCRdb ran MiXCR on the 5' RACE reads. The data contain 69,000 or so distinct CDR3 sequences, about 4.6% of them seen just once; the ten biggest clones take up roughly 3.4%. Losses at the gene ends were 2 bases for V and 4 bases for J; bases not matched to a gene: 6. Germline V gene data show CDR1 as WNHNN and CDR2 as SYGVQD (reference sequence). The CDR3 covers 15 residues. The rearrangement joins TRBV10-1 to TRBJ2-3; 7 bases map to TRBD1. The sample in question was whole blood, obtained at baseline. The receptor's source is an adult who was a healthcare worker with PCR-confirmed SARS-CoV-2 infection or an uninfected control (not recorded which). The donor label of this sample is uncertain. The CDR3 DNA is TGCGCCAGCAGTGAGGACAGGGCTGAGGCAGATACGCAGTATTTT. Protein: CASSEDRAEADTQYF.